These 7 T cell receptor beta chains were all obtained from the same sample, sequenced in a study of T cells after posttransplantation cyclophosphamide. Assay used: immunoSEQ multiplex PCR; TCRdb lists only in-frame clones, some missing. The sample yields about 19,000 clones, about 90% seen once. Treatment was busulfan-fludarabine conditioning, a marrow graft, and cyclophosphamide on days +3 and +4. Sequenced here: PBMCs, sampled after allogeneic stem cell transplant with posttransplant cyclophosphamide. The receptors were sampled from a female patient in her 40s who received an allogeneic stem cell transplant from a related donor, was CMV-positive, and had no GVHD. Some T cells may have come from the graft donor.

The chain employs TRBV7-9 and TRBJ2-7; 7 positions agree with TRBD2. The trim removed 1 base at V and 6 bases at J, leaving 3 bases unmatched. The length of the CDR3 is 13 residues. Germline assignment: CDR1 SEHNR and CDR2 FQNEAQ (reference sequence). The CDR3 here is CASSLVSGGEQYF. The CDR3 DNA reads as TGTGCCAGCAGCTTAGTCTCGGGAGGCGAGCAGTACTTC.

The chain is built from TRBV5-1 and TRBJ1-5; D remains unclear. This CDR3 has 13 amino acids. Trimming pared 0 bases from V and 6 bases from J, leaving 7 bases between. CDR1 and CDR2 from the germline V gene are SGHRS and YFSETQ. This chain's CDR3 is CASSLAPGQPQHF. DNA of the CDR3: TGCGCCAGCAGCTTGGCCCCGGGTCAGCCCCAGCATTTT.

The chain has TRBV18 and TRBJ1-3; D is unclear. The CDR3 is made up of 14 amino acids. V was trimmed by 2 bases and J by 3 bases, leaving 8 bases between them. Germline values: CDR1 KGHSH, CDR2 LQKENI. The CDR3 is CASSPKTNGNTIYF. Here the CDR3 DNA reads TGTGCCAGCTCACCAAAAACAAATGGAAACACCATATATTTT.

CDR3 loop: CASSLSQGAVYEQYF. CDR3 coding DNA: TGTGCCAGCAGCTTATCACAGGGGGCGGTCTACGAGCAGTACTTC. This chain uses TRBV7-3 with TRBJ2-7; 9 bases are shared with TRBD1. The V and J ends lost 2 bases and 3 bases, in that order; junction bases with no gene match: 5. Germline V gene sequence: CDR1 SGHTA, CDR2 FQGTGA. CDR3 length: 15 amino acids.

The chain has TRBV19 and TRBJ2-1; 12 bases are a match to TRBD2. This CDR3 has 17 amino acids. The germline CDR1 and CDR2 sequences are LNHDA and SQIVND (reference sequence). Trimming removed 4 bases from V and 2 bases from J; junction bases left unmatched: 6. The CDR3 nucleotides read TGTGCCAGTAGTAGAGGTAGGACTAGCGGGACCTACAATGAGCAGTTCTTC. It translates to CASSRGRTSGTYNEQFF.

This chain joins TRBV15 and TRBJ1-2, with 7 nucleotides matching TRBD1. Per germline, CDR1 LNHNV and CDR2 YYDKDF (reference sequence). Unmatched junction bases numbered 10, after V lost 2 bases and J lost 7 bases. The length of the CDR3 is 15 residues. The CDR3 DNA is TGTGCCACCAGCAGACCTGGCAGGGGGTTCGGTGGCTACACCTTC. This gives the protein CATSRPGRGFGGYTF.

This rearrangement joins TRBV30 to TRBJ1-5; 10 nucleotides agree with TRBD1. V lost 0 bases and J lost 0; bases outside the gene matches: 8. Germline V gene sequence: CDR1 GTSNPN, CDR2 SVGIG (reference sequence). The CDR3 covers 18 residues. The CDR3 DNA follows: TGTGCCTGGAGTGTGCAGGACAGGGGGAGACATAGCAATCAGCCCCAGCATTTT. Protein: CAWSVQDRGRHSNQPQHF.